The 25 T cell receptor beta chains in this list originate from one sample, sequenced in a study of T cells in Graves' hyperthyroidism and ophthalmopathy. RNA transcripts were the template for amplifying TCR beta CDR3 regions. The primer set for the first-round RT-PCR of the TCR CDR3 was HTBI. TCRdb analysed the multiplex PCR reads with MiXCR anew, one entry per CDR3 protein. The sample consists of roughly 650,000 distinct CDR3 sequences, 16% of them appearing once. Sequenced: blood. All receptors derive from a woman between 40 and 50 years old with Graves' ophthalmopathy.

CDR3 residues: CASSLMGSRTGNTIYF. In DNA, the CDR3 is TGTGCCAGCAGCTTGATGGGATCAAGGACTGGAAACACCATATATTTT. V usage is TRBV5-6 and J usage is TRBJ1-3; D not certain. The CDR3 runs 16 residues. With 1 base removed from V and 2 bases from J, the gap between germline ends came to 13 bases. CDR1 is SGHDT, CDR2 YYEEEE, per germline.

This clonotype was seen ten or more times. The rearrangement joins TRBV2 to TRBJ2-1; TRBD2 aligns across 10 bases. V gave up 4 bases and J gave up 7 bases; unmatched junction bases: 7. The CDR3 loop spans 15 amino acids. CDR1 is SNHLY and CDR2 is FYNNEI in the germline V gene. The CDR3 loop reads CASSVLASGSNEQFF. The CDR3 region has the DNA TGTGCCAGCAGTGTATTGGCTAGCGGGAGTAATGAGCAGTTCTTC.

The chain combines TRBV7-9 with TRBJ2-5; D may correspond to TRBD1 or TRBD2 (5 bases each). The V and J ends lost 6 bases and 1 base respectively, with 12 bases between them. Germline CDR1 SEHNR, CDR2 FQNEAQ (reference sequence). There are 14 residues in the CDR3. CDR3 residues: CASSRDRIQETQYF. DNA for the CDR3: TGTGCCAGCAGTCGGGACCGAATCCAAGAGACCCAGTACTTC.

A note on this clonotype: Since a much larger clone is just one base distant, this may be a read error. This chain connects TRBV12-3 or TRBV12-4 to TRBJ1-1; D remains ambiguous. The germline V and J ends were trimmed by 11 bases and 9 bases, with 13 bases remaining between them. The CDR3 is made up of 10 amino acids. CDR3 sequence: CAGMRTQAFF. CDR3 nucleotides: TGTGCCGGCATGAGGACTCAAGCTTTCTTT.

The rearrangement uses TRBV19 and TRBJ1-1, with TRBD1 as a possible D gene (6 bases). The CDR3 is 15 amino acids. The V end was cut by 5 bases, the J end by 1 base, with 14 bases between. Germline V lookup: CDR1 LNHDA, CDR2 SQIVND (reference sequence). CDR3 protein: CASSARRQANTEAFF. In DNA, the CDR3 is TGTGCCAGTAGTGCGCGTAGACAGGCGAACACTGAAGCTTTCTTT. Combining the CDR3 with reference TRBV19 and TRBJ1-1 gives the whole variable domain DGGITQSPKYLFRKEGQNVTLSCEQNLNHDAMYWYRQDPGQGLRLIYYSQIVNDFQKGDIAEGYSVSREKKESFPLTVTSAQKNPTAFYLCASSARRQANTEAFFGQGTRLTVV.

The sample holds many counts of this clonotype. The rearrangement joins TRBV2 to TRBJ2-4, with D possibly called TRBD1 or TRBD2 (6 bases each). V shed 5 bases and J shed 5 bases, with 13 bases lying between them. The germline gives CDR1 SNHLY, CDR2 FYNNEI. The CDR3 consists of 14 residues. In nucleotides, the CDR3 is TGTGCCAGCAGTTTGGGGGGCCCCCAAAACATTCAGTACTTC. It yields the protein CASSLGGPQNIQYF.

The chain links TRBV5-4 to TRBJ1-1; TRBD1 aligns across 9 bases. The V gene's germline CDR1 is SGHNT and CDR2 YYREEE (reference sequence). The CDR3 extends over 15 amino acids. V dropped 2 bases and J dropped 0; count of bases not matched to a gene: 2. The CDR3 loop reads CASSFGDRVNTEAFF. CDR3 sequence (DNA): TGTGCCAGCAGCTTCGGGGACAGGGTGAACACTGAAGCTTTCTTT.

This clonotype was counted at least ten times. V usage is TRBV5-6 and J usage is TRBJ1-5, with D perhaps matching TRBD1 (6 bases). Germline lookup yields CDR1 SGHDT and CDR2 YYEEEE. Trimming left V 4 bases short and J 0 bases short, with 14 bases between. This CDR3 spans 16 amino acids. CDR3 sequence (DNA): TGTGCCAGCAGCCGGGGGGACATTTATAGCAATCAGCCCCAGCATTTT. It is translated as CASSRGDIYSNQPQHF.

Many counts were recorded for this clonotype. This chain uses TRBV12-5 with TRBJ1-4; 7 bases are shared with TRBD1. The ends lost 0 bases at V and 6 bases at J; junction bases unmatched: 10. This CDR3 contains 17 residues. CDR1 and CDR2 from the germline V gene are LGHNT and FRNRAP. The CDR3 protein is CASGLVPSDREDEKLFF. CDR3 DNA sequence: TGTGCTAGTGGTTTGGTACCCTCCGACAGGGAGGATGAAAAACTGTTTTTT.

This CDR3 is CASSLAKIRDRSSGANVLTF. CDR3 DNA: TGTGCCAGCAGCTTAGCCAAGATCCGGGACAGGAGCTCTGGGGCCAACGTCCTGACTTTC. The chain carries TRBV11-3 and TRBJ2-6; 8 nucleotides agree with TRBD1. This CDR3 is built from 20 residues. Losses at the gene ends were 1 base for V and 0 bases for J; bases not matched to a gene: 11. Germline CDR1 is SGHNT and CDR2 is YENEEA.

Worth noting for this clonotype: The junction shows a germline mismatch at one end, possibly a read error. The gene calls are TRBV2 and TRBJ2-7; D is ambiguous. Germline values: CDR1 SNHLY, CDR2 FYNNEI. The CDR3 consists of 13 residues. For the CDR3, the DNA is TGTACCAGCAGTGCAGAGGAGTTCTACGAGCAGTACTTC. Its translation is CTSSAEEFYEQYF.

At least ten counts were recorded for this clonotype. The CDR3 DNA reads TGTGCCAGCAGCTACACACTACTAAGTGAAAAACTGTTTTTT. Its protein is CASSYTLLSEKLFF. The J gene is TRBJ1-4, the V gene TRBV11-2; D remains unclear. V gave up 4 bases and J gave up 7 bases, with 13 bases separating them. The CDR3 loop spans 14 amino acids. Germline V CDR1 and CDR2: SGHAT, FQNNGV.

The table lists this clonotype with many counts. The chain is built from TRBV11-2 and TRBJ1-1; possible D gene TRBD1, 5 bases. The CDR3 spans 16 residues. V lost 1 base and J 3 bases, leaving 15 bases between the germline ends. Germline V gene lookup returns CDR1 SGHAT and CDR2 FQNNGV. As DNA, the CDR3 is TGTGCCAGCAGCTTAGGGTCTTGGCAGGGTCACACTGAAGCTTTCTTT. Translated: CASSLGSWQGHTEAFF.

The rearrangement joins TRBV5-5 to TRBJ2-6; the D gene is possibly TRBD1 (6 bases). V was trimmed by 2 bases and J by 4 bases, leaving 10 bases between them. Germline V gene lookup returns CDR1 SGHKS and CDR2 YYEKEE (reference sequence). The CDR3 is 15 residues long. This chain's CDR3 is CASSFTGTGANVLTF. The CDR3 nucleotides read TGTGCCAGCAGCTTTACAGGGACCGGGGCCAACGTCCTGACTTTC.

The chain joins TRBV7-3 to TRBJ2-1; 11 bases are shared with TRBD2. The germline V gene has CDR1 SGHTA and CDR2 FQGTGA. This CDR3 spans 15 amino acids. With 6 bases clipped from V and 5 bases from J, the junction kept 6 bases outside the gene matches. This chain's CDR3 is CASRPLAGGDNEQFF. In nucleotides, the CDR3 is TGTGCCAGCAGACCGTTAGCGGGAGGGGACAATGAGCAGTTCTTC.

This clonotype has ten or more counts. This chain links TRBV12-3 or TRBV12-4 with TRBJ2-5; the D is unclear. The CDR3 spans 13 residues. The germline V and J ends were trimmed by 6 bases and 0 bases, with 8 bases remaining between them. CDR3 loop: CASSTVNQETQYF. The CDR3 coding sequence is TGTGCCAGCAGCACGGTGAACCAAGAGACCCAGTACTTC.

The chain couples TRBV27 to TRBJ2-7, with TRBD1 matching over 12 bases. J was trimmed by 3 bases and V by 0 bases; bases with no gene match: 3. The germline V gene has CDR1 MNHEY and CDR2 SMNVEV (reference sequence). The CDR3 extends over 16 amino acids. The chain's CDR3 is CASSLSGQGAIYEQYF. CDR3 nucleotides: TGTGCCAGCAGTTTATCGGGACAGGGGGCCATCTACGAGCAGTACTTC.

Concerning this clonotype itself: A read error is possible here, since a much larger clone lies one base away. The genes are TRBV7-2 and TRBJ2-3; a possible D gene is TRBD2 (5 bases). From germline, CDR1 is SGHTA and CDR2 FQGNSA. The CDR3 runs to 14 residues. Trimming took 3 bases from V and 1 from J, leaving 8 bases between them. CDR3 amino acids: CASSFLGGTDTQYF. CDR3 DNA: TGTGCCAGCAGCTTTCTCGGGGGCACAGATACGCAGTATTTT.

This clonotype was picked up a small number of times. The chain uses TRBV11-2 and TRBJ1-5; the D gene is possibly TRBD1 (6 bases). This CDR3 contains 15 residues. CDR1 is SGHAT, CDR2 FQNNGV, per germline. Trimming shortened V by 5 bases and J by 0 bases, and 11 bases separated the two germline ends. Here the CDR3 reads CASSPGGHSNQPQHF. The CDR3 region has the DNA TGTGCCAGCAGCCCCGGGGGGCATAGCAATCAGCCCCAGCATTTT.

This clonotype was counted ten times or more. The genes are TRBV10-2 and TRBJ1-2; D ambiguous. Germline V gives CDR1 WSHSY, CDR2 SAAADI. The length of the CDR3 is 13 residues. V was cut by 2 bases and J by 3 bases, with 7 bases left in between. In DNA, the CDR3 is TGCGCCAGCAGTGAGACGAGGGACTATGGCTACACCTTC. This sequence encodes CASSETRDYGYTF.

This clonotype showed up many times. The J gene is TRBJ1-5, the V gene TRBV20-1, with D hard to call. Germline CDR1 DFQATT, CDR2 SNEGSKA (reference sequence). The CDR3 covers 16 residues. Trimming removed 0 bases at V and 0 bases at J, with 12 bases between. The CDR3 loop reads CSARDPRSGSNQPQHF. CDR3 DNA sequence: TGCAGTGCTAGAGATCCCAGATCTGGTAGCAATCAGCCCCAGCATTTT.

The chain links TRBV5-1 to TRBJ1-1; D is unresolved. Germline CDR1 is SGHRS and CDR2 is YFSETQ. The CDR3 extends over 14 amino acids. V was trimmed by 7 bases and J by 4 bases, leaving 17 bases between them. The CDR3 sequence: CASASGSYSTEAFF. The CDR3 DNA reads TGCGCCAGCGCCTCCGGGAGCTACTCCACTGAAGCTTTCTTT.

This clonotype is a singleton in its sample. Here the CDR3 DNA reads TGTGCCAGCAGCTCGATAGGACTAGCGGGGGGCTACAATGAGCAGTTCTTC. Its protein is CASSSIGLAGGYNEQFF. V usage is TRBV11-2 and J usage is TRBJ2-1, with 14 nucleotides matching TRBD2. Germline CDR1 and CDR2: SGHAT and FQNNGV. V lost 4 bases, J lost 3 bases, and 5 bases stayed unmatched. CDR3 length: 17 residues.

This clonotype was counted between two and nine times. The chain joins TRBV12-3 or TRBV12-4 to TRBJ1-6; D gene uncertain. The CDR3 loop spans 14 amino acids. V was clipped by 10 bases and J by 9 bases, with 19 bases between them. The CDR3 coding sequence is TGTGCCACCTCACCCGGGTCCCAAAGTTCACCCCTCCACTTT. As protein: CATSPGSQSSPLHF.

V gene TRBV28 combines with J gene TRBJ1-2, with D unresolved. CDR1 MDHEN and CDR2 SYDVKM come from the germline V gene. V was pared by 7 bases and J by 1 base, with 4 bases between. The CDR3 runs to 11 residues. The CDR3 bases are TGTGCCAGCAATAATAACTATGGCTACACCTTC. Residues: CASNNNYGYTF.